The clone carrying this T cell receptor (beta chain) was recorded at least ten times. The data originate from a study of T cells in Graves' hyperthyroidism and ophthalmopathy. The PBMCs studied were ones that came from 9 to 10 ml fresh peripheral blood. Amplification of TCR beta CDR3 regions was performed using RNA transcripts as template. During a first-round RT-PCR of the TCR CDR3, the HTBI primer set was used. Each CDR3 protein is one row after TCRdb ran MiXCR on the multiplex PCR reads. The sample includes 200,000 to 250,000 distinct CDR3 sequences, roughly 15% seen only once; the top ten take around 28%. The CDR3 runs to 13 residues. The V gene lost 4 bases and the J gene lost 5 bases, with 11 bases spanning the gap.

The TCR was taken from a young woman with Graves' ophthalmopathy. Sequenced material: blood. The V and J genes are TRBV12-3 or TRBV12-4 and TRBJ2-5; D possibly corresponds to TRBD2 (6 bases). The CDR3 bases are TGTGCCAGCAGTTCCTGGGGGAGGGAGACCCAGTACTTC. This encodes CASSSWGRETQYF.